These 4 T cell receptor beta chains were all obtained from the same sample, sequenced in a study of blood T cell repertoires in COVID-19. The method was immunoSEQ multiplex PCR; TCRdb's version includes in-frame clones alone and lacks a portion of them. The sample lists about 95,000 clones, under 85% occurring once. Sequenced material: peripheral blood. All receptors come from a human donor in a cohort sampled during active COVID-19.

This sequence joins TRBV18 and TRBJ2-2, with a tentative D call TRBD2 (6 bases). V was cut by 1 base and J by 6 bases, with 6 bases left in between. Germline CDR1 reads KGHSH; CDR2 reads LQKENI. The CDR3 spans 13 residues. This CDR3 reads CASSPRGAGELFF. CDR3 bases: TGTGCCAGCTCACCACGCGGGGCCGGGGAGCTGTTTTTT.

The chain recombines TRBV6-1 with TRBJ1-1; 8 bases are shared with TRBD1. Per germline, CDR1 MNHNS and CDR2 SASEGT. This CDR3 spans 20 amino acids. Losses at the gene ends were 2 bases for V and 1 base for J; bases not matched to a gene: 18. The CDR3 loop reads CASSERRPGTGISANTEAFF. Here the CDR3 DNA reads TGTGCCAGCAGTGAACGCCGTCCCGGGACAGGAATATCGGCGAACACTGAAGCTTTCTTT.

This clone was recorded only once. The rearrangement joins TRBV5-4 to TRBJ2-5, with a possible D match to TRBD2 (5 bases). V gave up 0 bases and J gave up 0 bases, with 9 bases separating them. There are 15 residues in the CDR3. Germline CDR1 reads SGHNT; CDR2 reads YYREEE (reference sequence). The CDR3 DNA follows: TGTGCCAGCAGCTTGGCACTAGGAAACCAAGAGACCCAGTACTTC. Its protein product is CASSLALGNQETQYF.

The CDR3 spells CASSPGGVGSYNEQFF. The CDR3 bases are TGTGCCAGCTCACCCGGGGGGGTAGGGTCCTACAATGAGCAGTTCTTC. V usage is TRBV18 and J usage is TRBJ2-1; 8 bases are a match to TRBD2. The V gene's germline CDR1 is KGHSH and CDR2 LQKENI. The CDR3 consists of 16 residues. The V gene end was trimmed by 3 bases and the J gene end by 1 base; junction bases not matched to a gene: 5.